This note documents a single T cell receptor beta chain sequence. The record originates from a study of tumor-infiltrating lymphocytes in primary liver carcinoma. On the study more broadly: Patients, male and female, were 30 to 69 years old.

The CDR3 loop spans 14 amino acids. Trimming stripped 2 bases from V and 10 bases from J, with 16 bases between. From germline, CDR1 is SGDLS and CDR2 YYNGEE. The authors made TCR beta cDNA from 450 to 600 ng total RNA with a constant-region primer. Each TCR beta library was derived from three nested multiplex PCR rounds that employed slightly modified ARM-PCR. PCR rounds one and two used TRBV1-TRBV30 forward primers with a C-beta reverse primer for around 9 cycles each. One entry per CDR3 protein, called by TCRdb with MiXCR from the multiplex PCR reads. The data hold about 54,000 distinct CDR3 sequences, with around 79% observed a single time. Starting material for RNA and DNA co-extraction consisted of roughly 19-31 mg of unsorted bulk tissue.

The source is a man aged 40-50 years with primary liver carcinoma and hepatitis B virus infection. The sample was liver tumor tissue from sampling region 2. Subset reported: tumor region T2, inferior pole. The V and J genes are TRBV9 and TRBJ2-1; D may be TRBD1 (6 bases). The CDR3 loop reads CASSVGDKGPEQFF. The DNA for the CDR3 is TGTGCCAGCAGCGTTGGGGACAAGGGGCCGGAGCAGTTCTTC.